This T cell receptor (beta chain) was found in a study of T cell responses to AZD1222 COVID-19 vaccine. Study-wide results and limits: Reportedly, close to half of spike-specific TCRs are directed against unmutated variant regions.

V lost 4 bases to trimming and J lost 8 bases; unmatched junction nucleotides: 5. This CDR3 is built from 13 residues. Germline V gives CDR1 LGHDT, CDR2 YNNKEL (reference sequence). Libraries were prepared by immunoSEQ multiplex PCR; TCRdb keeps only in-frame clonotypes and omits some of them. The repertoire has 140,000 to 150,000 clones, around 93% of them found once; the top ten carry roughly 2%. About this clone: Its antigen is unidentified.

This TCR was recovered from an adult in good health. The chain combines TRBV3-1 (or the pseudogene TRBV3-2) with TRBJ1-2, with 9 nucleotides matching TRBD1. The sample consisted of peripheral blood, taken on day 0 of AZD1222 vaccination. CDR3 in amino acids: CASSLTTGGGYTF. CDR3 DNA: TGTGCCAGCAGCCTCACGACAGGGGGAGGCTACACCTTC.